This TCR delta chain was profiled in a study of Vδ1+ human thymocytes. Regarding the study as a whole: Bulk data may be misread because of unexpected Vdelta2 sequences. In the thymus, TRG and TRD repertoires looked highly polyclonal with Gaussian CDR3 lengths. Despite high sort purity, roughly 20% of thymic T cell receptor delta sequences were Vdelta2.

The germline gives CDR1 TSWWSYY, CDR2 QGS. The CDR3 has 20 amino acids. Trimming removed 2 bases from V and 2 bases from J, with 27 bases in between. This clone has a handful of counts. Its antigen remains unknown. RNA was extracted from the cells and then reverse transcribed. The CDR3 regions were amplified by multiplex PCR from V-gene primers to a constant-region primer. TCRdb re-called the multiplex PCR reads via CATT. The table includes 80,000 or so delta-chain clones, around 32% detected once. After alphabeta T cell depletion, CD3+ Vdelta1+ Vdelta2- thymocytes were sorted. This clonotype originated in a boy less than two years old who had congenital heart surgery. The chain uses TRDV1 and TRDJ1; D may be TRDD3 (6 bases). Sequencing used Vdelta1+ gamma-delta thymocytes from the thymus. Indicated subset: FACS-sorted CD3+ TCRalphabeta- TCRVdelta1+ TCRVdelta2- thymocytes. The DNA for the CDR3 is TGTGCTCTTGGGGAAAACTGCTCCAGTCGGGGGAACAACTTAACCGATAAACTCATCTTT. Amino acid sequence: CALGENCSSRGNNLTDKLIF.